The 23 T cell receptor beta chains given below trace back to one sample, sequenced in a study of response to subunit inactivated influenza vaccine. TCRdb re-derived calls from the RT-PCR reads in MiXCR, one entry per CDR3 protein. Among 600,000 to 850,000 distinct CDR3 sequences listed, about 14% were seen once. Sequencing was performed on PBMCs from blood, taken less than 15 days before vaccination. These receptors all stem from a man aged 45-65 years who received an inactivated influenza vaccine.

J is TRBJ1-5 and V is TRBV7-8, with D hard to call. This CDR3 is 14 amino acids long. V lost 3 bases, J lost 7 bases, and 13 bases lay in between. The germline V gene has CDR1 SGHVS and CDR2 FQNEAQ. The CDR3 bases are TGTGCCAGCAGCTTCAGCCGGGTAGGCCAGCCCCAGCATTTT. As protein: CASSFSRVGQPQHF.

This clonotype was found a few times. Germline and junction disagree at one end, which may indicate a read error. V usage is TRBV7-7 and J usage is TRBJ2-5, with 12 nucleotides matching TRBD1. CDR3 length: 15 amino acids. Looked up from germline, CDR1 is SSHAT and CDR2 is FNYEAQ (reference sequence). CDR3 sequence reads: CASSLGTGGKETQYF. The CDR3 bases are TGTGCTAGCAGCTTGGGGACAGGGGGCAAGGAGACCCAGTACTTC.

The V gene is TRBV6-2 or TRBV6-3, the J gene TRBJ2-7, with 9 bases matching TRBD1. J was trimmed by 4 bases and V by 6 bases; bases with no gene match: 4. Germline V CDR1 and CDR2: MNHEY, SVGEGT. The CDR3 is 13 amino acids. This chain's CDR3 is CASRGGQGYEQYF. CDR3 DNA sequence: TGTGCCAGCAGGGGAGGACAGGGGTACGAGCAGTACTTC.

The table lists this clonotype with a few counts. This chain's CDR3 is CSVDPGGQVGTQYF. As DNA, the CDR3 is TGCAGTGTCGACCCCGGAGGTCAAGTGGGGACCCAGTACTTC. J is TRBJ2-5 and V is TRBV20-1, with D possibly matching TRBD2 (5 bases). With 7 bases removed from V and 7 bases from J, the gap between germline ends came to 22 bases. CDR3 size: 14 residues. Germline lookup yields CDR1 DFQATT and CDR2 SNEGSKA (reference sequence).

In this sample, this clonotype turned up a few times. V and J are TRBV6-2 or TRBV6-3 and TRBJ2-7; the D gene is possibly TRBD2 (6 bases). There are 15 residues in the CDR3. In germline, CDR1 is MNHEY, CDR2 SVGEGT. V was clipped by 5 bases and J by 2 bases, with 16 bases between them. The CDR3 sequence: CASSPFGGITYEQYF. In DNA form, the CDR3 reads TGTGCCAGCAGTCCCTTCGGAGGGATAACCTACGAGCAGTACTTC.

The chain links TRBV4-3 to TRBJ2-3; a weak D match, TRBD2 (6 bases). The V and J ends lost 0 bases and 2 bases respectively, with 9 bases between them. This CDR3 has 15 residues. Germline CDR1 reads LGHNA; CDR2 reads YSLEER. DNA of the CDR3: TGCGCCAGCAGCCAAGACGGCGGGATCACAGATACGCAGTATTTT. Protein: CASSQDGGITDTQYF.

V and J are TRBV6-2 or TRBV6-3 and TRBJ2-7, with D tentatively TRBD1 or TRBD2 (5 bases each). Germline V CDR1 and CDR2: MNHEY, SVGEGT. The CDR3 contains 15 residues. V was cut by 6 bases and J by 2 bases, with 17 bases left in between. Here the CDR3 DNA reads TGTGCCAGCAGGGTTCCGGGACCGGGAACCTACGAGCAGTACTTC. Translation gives CASRVPGPGTYEQYF.

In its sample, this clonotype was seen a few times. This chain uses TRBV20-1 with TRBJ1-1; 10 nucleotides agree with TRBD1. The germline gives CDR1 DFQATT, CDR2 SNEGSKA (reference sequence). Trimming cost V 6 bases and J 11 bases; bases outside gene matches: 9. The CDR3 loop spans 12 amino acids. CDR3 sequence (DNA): TGCAGTGCCCCAGGACAGGGGGGAAGGGCTTTCTTT. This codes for CSAPGQGGRAFF.

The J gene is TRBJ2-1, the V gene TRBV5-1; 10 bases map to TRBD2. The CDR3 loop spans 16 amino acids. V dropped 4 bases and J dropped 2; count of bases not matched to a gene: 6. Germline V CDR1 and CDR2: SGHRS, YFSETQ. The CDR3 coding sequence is TGCGCCAGCAGCCAGGGGAGCGGGGGGGCCTACAATGAGCAGTTCTTC. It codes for CASSQGSGGAYNEQFF.

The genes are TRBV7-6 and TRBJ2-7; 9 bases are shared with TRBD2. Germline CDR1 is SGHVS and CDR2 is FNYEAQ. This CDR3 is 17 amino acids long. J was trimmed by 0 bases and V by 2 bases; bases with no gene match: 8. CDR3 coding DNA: TGTGCCAGCAGCTTACTCCCCCTGCGGGGGGGCTCCTACGAGCAGTACTTC. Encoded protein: CASSLLPLRGGSYEQYF. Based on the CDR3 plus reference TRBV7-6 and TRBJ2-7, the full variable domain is GAGVSQSPRYKVTKRGQDVALRCDPISGHVSLYWYRQALGQGPEFLTYFNYEAQQDKSGLPNDRFSAERPEGSISTLTIQRTEQRDSAMYRCASSLLPLRGGSYEQYFGPGTRLTVT.

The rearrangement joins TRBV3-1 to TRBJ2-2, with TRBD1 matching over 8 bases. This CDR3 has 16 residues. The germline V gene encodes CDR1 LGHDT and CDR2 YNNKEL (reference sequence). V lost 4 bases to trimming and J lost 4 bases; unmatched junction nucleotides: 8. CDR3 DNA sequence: TGTGCCAGCAGCCTGTCCAGGGGGCTGGGCACCGGGGAGCTGTTTTTT. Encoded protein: CASSLSRGLGTGELFF.

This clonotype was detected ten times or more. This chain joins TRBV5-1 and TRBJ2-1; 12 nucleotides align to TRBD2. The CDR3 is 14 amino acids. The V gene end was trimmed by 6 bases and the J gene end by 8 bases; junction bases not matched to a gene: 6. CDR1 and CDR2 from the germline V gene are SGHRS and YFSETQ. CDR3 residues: CASKELAGGHEQFF. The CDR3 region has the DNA TGCGCCAGCAAGGAACTAGCGGGGGGACATGAGCAGTTCTTC. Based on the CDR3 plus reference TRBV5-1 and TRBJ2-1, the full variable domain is KAGVTQTPRYLIKTRGQQVTLSCSPISGHRSVSWYQQTPGQGLQFLFEYFSETQRNKGNFPGRFSGRQFSNSRSEMNVSTLELGDSALYLCASKELAGGHEQFFGPGTRLTVL.

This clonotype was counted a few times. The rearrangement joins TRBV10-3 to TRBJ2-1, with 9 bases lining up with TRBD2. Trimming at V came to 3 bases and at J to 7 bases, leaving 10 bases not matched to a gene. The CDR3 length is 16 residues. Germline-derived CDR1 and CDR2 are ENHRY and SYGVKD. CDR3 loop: CAISDISRGGINEQFF. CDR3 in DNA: TGTGCCATCAGTGACATCTCGCGGGGGGGCATAAATGAGCAGTTCTTC.

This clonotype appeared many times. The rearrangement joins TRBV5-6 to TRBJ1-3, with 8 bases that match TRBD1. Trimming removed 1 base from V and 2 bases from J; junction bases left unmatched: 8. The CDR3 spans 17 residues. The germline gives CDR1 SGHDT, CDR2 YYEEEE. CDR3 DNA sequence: TGTGCCAGCAGCTTGTTGGGCAGGGGGCAACCTGGAAACACCATATATTTT. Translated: CASSLLGRGQPGNTIYF.

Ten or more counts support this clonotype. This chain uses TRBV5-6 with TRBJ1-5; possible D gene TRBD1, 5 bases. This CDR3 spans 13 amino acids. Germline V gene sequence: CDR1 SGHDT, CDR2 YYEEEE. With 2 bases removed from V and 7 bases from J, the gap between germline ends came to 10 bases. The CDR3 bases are TGTGCCAGCAGCTTAAGCGGGGGGCAGCCCCAGCATTTT. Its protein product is CASSLSGGQPQHF.

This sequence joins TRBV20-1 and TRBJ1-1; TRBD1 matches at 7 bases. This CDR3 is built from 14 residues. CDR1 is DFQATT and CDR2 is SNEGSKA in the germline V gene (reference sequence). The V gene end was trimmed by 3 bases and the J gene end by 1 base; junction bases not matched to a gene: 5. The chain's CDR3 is CSASRGPGNTEAFF. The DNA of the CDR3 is TGCAGTGCTAGTAGGGGGCCGGGGAACACTGAAGCTTTCTTT.

Written as DNA, the CDR3 is TGCAGTGCTAGAGATTTGGCAGTTCCTACTCCCTACGAGCAGTACTTC. This encodes CSARDLAVPTPYEQYF. This chain uses TRBV20-1 with TRBJ2-7; D is unresolved. Germline CDR1 and CDR2: DFQATT and SNEGSKA (reference sequence). This CDR3 spans 16 amino acids. Trimming pared 0 bases from V and 2 bases from J, leaving 17 bases between.

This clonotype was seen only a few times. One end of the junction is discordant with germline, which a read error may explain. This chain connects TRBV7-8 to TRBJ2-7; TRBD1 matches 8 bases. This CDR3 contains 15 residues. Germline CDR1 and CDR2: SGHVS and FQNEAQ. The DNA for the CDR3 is TGTGCCAGCAGCATAGCCAGGGGGCGCGGGTACGAGCAGTACTTC. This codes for CASSIARGRGYEQYF.

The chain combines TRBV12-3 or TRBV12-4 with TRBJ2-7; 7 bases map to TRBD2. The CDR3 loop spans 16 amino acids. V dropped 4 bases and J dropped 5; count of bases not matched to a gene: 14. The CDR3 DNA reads TGTGCCAGCAGTTGGGGGGGTGGCTGGGTTTCGAACGAGCAGTACTTC. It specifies CASSWGGGWVSNEQYF.

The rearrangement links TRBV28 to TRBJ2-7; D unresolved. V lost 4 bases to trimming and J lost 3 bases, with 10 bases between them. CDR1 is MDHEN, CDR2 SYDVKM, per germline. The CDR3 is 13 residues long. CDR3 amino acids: CASSSPLSYEQYF. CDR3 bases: TGTGCCAGCAGTTCACCACTGAGCTACGAGCAGTACTTC.

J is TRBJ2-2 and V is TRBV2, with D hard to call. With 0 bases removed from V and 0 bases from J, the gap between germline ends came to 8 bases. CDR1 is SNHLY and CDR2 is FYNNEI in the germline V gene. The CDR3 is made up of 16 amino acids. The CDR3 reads CASSEARVSNTGELFF. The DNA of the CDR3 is TGTGCCAGCAGTGAAGCGCGAGTTTCGAACACCGGGGAGCTGTTTTTT.

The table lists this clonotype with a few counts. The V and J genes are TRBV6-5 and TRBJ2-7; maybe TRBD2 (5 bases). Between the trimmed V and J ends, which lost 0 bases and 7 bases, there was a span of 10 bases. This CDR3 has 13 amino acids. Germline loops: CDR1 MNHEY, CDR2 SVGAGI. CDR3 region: CASSYSISGEQYF. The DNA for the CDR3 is TGTGCCAGCAGTTACTCGATTTCGGGGGAGCAGTACTTC.

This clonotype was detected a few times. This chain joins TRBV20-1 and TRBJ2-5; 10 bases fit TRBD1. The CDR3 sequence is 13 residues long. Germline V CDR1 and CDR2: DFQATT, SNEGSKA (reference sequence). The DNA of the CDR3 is TGCAGCGGGACAGGGGTCTCCAGGGAGACCCAGTACTTC. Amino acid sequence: CSGTGVSRETQYF.